The clone carrying this TCR beta chain was found many times. One entry per CDR3 protein, called by TCRdb with MiXCR from the 5' RACE reads. Of 60,000 to 70,000 distinct CDR3 sequences listed, about 16% were seen once; the top ten hold about 4.7%. The data stem from a study of T cells of healthy individuals. The CDR3 consists of 14 residues. The germline V gene has CDR1 ENHRY and CDR2 SYGVKD. V lost 6 bases and J lost 3; bases outside the gene matches: 5. The sequence derives from a human donor in good health. The V gene is TRBV10-3, the J gene TRBJ1-1; 9 bases are shared with TRBD1. The DNA for the CDR3 is TGTGCCATCAGGGGACAGGGTAGAGACACTGAAGCTTTCTTT. Its translation: CAIRGQGRDTEAFF.